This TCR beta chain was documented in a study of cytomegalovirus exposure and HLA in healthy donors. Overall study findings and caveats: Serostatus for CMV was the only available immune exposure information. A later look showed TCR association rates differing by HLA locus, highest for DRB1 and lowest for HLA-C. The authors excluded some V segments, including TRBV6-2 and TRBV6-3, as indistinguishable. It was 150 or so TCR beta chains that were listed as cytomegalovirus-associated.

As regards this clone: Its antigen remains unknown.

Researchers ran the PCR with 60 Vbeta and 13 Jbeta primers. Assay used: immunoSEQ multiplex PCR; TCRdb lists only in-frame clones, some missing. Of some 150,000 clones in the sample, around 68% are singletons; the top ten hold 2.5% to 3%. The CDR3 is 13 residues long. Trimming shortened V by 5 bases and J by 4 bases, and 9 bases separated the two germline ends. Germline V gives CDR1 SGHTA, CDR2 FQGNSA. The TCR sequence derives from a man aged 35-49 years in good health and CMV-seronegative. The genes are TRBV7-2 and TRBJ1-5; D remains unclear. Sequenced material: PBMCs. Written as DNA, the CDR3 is TGTGCCAGCAGCGCGGTGGTGAATCAGCCCCAGCATTTT. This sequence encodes CASSAVVNQPQHF.